The present entry profiles one T cell receptor (beta chain) with its context. Antigen unknown. The junction departs from germline at one end; a sequencing error may be responsible. Mouse names are used for the genes. The CDR3 extends 1 residue past the end of the read, so its final part is completed from the germline J gene. Time point: mouse harvest day 14 after allogeneic transplant. Tail vein injection delivered 10^7 T-cell-depleted bone marrow cells and 10^6 splenic CD5+ T cells. This entry belongs to a study of tissue T cells after allogeneic stem cell transplantation. Germline V lookup: CDR1 NNHDY, CDR2 SYVADS. This CDR3 is 14 amino acids long. Study-wide findings and caveats: The study did not identify alloreactive or antigen-specific tissue TCRs, and some clones might be persisting host cells. In patients and mice, blood and spleen missed much of tissue repertoire.

TCRdb's copy holds only in-frame clones and misses some; the assay was immunoSEQ multiplex PCR. The table records about 2,800 clones, about 44% of them present only once. Sequencing input: lymph node tissue. The rearrangement uses TRBV13-3 and TRBJ1-4, with 9 bases lining up with TRBD1. The source of this sequence is a female BALB/c mouse given C57BL/6 T cells with graft-versus-host disease after an allogeneic hematopoietic cell transplant. CDR3 in amino acids: CASGEQGADERLFF. The covered CDR3 bases are TGTGCCAGCGGTGAACAGGGGGCCGACGAAAGATTATTT. The whole variable domain, filled in from reference TRBV13-3 and TRBJ1-4, reads EAAVTQSPRSKVAVTGGKVTLSCHQTNNHDYMYWYRQDTGHGLRLIHYSYVADSTEKGDIPDGYKASRPSQENFSLILELASLSQTAVYFCASGEQGADERLFFGHGTKLSVL.